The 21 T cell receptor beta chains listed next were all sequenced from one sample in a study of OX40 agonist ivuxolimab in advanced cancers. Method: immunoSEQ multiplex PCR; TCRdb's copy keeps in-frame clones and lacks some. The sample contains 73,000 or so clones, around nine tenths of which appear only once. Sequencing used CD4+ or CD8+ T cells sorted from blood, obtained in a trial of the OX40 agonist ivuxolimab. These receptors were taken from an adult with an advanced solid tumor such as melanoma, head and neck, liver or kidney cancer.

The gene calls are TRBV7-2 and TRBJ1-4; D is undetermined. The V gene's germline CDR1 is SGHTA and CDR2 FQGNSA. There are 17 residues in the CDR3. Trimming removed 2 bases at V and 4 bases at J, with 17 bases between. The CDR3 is CASSLIGRQALNEKLFF. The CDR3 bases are TGTGCCAGCAGCTTAATCGGCCGGCAGGCGCTTAATGAAAAACTGTTTTTT. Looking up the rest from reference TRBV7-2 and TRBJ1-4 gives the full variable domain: GAGVSQSPSNKVTEKGKDVELRCDPISGHTALYWYRQSLGQGLEFLIYFQGNSAPDKSGLPSDRFSAERTGGSVSTLTIQRTQQEDSAVYLCASSLIGRQALNEKLFFGSGTQLSVL.

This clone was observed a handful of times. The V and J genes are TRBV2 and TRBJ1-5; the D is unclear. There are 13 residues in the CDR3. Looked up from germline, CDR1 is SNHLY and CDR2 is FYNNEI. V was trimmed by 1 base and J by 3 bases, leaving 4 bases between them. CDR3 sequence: CASSEGFNQPQHF. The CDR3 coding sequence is TGTGCCAGCAGTGAAGGGTTCAATCAGCCCCAGCATTTT.

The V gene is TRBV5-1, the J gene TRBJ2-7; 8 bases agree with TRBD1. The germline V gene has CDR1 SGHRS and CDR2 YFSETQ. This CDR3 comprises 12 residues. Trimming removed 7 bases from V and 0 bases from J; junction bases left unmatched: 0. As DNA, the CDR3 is TGCGCCAGCGGGACAGGCTCCTACGAGCAGTACTTC. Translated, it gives CASGTGSYEQYF.

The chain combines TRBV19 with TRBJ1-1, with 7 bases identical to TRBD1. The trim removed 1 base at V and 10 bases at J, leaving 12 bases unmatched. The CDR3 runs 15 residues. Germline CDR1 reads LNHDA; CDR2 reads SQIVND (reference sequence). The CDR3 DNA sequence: TGTGCCAGTAGTATAGGACGGGGACAGTTCCCGAGAGCTTTCTTT. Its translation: CASSIGRGQFPRAFF.

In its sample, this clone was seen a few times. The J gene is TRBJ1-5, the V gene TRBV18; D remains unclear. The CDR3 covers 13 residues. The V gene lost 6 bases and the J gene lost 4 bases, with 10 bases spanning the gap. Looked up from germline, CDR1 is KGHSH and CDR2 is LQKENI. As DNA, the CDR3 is TGTGCCAGCTCTCACCGTGTTAATCAGCCCCAGCATTTT. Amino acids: CASSHRVNQPQHF.

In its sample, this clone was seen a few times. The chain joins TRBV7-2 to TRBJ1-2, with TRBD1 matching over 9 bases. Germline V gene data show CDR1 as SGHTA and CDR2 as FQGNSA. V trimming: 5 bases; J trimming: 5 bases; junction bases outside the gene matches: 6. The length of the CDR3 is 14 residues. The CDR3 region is CASSRGQGRYGYTF. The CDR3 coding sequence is TGTGCCAGCAGCCGTGGACAGGGGAGGTATGGCTACACCTTC.

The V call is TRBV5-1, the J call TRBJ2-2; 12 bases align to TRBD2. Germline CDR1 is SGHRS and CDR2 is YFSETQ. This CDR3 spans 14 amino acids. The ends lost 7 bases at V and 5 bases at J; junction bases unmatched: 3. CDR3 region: CASGLAGSTGELFF. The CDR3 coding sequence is TGCGCCAGCGGACTAGCGGGGTCGACCGGGGAGCTGTTTTTT.

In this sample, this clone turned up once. CDR3 sequence: CASSLDGVGETQYF. CDR3 nucleotide sequence: TGTGCCAGCAGCTTAGACGGTGTGGGAGAGACCCAGTACTTC. This chain joins TRBV7-9 and TRBJ2-5, with D unresolved. The CDR3 sequence is 14 residues long. The V end lost 1 base, the J end lost 4 bases, and 10 bases lay between the germline ends. The germline CDR1 and CDR2 sequences are SEHNR and FQNEAQ (reference sequence).

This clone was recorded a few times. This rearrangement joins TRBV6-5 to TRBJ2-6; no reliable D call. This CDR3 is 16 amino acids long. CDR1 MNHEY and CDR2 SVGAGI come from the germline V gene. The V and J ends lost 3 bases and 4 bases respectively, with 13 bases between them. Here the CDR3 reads CASSYFSSVGANVLTF. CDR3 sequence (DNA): TGTGCCAGCAGTTATTTCTCCTCCGTGGGGGCCAACGTCCTGACTTTC.

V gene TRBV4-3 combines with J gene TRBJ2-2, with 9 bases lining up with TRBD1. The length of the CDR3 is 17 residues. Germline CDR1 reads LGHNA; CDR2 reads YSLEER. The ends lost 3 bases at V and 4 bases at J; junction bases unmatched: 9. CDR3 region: CASSHPARDRVTGELFF. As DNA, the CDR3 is TGCGCCAGCAGCCACCCCGCCCGGGACAGGGTCACCGGGGAGCTGTTTTTT.

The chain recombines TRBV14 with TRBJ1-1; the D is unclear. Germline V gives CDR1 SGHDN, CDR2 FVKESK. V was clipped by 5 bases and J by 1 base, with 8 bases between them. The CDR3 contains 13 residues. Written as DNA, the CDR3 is TGTGCCAGCAGCTCGGGCCAGAACACTGAAGCTTTCTTT. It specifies CASSSGQNTEAFF.

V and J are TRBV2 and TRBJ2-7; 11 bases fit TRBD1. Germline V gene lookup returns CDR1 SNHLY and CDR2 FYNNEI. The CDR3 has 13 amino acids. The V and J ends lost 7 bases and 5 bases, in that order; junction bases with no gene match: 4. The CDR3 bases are TGTGCCAGCAAGTCGGACAGGGGGCACGAGCAGTACTTC. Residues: CASKSDRGHEQYF.

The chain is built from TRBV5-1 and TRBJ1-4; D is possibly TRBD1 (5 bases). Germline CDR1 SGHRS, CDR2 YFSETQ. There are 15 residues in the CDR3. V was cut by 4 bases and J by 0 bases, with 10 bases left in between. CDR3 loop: CASSKGETTNEKLFF. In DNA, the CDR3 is TGCGCCAGCAGCAAAGGGGAAACAACTAATGAAAAACTGTTTTTT.

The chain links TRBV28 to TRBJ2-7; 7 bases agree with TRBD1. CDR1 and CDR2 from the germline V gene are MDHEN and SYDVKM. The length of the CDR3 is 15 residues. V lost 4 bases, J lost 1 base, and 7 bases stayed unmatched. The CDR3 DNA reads TGTGCCAGCAGTTCACAGGGGACGGGGTCCTACGAGCAGTACTTC. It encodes CASSSQGTGSYEQYF. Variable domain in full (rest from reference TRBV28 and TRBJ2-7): DVKVTQSSRYLVKRTGEKVFLECVQDMDHENMFWYRQDPGLGLRLIYFSYDVKMKEKGDIPEGYSVSREKKERFSLILESASTNQTSMYLCASSSQGTGSYEQYFGPGTRLTVT.

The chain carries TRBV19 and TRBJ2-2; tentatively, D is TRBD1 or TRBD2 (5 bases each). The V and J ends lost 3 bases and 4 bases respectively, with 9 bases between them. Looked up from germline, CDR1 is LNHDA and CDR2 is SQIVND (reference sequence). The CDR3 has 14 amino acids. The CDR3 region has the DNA TGTGCCAGTAGTATCGGGGCTTTCACCGGGGAGCTGTTTTTT. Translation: CASSIGAFTGELFF. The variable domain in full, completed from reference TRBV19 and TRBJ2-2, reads DGGITQSPKYLFRKEGQNVTLSCEQNLNHDAMYWYRQDPGQGLRLIYYSQIVNDFQKGDIAEGYSVSREKKESFPLTVTSAQKNPTAFYLCASSIGAFTGELFFGEGSRLTVL.

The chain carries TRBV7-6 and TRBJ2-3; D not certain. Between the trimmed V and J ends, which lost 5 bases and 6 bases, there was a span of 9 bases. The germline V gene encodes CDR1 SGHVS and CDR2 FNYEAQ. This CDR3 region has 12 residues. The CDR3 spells CASSPSRDTQYF. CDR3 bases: TGTGCCAGCAGCCCCTCACGGGATACGCAGTATTTT. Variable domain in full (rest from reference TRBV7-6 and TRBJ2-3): GAGVSQSPRYKVTKRGQDVALRCDPISGHVSLYWYRQALGQGPEFLTYFNYEAQQDKSGLPNDRFSAERPEGSISTLTIQRTEQRDSAMYRCASSPSRDTQYFGPGTRLTVL.

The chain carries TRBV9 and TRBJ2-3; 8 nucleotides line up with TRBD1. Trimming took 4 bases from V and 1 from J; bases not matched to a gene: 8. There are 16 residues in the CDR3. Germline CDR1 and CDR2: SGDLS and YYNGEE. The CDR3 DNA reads TGTGCCAGCAGCCCCGACGTGACAGGGGGCACAGATACGCAGTATTTT. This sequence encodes CASSPDVTGGTDTQYF.

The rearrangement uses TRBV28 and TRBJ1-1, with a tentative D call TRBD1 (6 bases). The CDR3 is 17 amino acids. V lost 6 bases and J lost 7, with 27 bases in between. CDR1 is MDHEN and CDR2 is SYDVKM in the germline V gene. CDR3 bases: TGTGCCAGCAGCTGGGCCCCCGGGGGGCGCGGAATGGATGAAGCTTTCTTT. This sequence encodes CASSWAPGGRGMDEAFF.

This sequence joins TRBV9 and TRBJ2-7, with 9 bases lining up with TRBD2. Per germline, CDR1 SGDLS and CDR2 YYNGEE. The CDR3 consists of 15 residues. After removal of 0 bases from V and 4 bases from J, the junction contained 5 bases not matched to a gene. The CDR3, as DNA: TGTGCCAGCAGCGTAGCTCCTAGCGGGGTGTACGAGCAGTACTTC. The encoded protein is CASSVAPSGVYEQYF.

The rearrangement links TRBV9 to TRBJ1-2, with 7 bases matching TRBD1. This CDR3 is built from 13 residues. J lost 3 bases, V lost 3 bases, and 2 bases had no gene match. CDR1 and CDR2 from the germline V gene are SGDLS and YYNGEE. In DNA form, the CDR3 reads TGTGCCAGCAGCGAAGGGACAGACTATGGCTACACCTTC. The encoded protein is CASSEGTDYGYTF.

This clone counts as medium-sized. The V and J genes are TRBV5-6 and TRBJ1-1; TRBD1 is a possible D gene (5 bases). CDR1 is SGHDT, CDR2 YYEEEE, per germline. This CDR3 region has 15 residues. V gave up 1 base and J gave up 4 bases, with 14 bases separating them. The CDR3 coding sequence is TGTGCCAGCAGCTTGAATGGCAGGCAGGGCACTGAAGCTTTCTTT. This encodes CASSLNGRQGTEAFF.